The source of this T cell receptor (beta chain) is a study of blood T cell repertoires in COVID-19 (dated by TCRdb to about 2020). At the level of the whole study: Samples covering the acute and convalescent phases of COVID-19 were provided by collaborators in the United States, Italy and Spain. The material from the prospective study consisted of cDNA or gDNA derived from T cells, B-cell-depleted T cells, or PBMCs. Subjects who had been exposed to COVID-19, were actively infected with it, or had recovered from it provided the deeply sampled blood TCRbeta repertoires that made up the dataset. The repertoires were released in a freely available public database meant as a resource for research on the immune response to SARS-CoV-2. The samples were drawn from two sources: the first 160 participants of the ongoing ImmuneRACE study, and 1,000 to 1,500 subjects contributed by 6 global collaborators. Nearly every sample came with metadata listing a de-identified subject ID, COVID-19 status, age in years and sex. Where HLA class I and class II types were available, the types were taken from metadata supplied by the sample provider, not from assay-based typing.

Collaborating institutions collected whole blood in K2EDTA tubes following their own protocols. For TCRbeta analysis, collaborator samples were shipped as frozen whole blood, as isolated PBMCs, or as DNA extracted from either sample type. In the germline V gene, CDR1 corresponds to SGHVS and CDR2 to FQNEAQ. The CDR3 contains 14 residues, cysteine and phenylalanine counted. Only the CDR3 DNA stays, 42 bases, in frame from base 1. V lost 5 bases and J lost 3 bases; the stretch between them is 11 bases long. Study-wide conclusions, independent of this receptor: Clinical and demographic metadata were provided uncurated, with the amount varying by source and participant.

As concerns this clone: Its target antigen remains unknown. The record has no base qualities; no much larger clone is one base away.

TCRbeta CDR3 regions were amplified from genomic DNA by means of the immunoSEQ Assay, a bias-controlled multiplex PCR. On the study's bioinformatics: Within the assay, amplification of reference gene primers was used to estimate how many nucleated cells each sample contained. To quantify the absolute abundance of each unique TCRbeta CDR3 rearrangement, sequence reads were collapsed and filtered. For each sample, productive Simpson clonality was calculated as the square root of Simpson's diversity index over productive rearrangements. Entries here come from immuneACCESS through TCRdb and include only in-frame sequences with V and J called. Some clones fail to appear in such tables; in the studies checked, an unresolved V gene covers under half of the shortfall, and the cause of the remainder is unknown. The V and J calls and clone size come from that table; D and trimming were worked out from the DNA. This sample lists tens of thousands of clones; around 79% were detected once. Around 6% of the sample goes to the ten largest clones.

This clonotype was obtained from a man aged 45-65 years with active or convalescent COVID-19. This chain joins TRBV7-8 to TRBJ2-1, and possibly TRBD2, on 5 matching bases. Sequencing was performed on peripheral blood. The sequence in DNA is TGTGCCAGCAGCCTCCTCGGGGACTACAATGAGCAGTTCTTC. Its protein product is CASSLLGDYNEQFF.